The next 10 T cell receptor beta chains were all read from a single sample in a study of cytomegalovirus exposure and HLA in healthy donors. Data came from immunoSEQ multiplex PCR; TCRdb stores just in-frame clones and leaves some out. The sample carries some 200,000 clones, 75% to 95% recorded once. Sequenced sample: PBMCs. These receptors were taken from a woman aged 18-29 years in good health and CMV-seronegative.

This sequence joins TRBV2 and TRBJ2-3; tentative D call: TRBD2 (5 bases). Per the germline V gene, CDR1 is SNHLY and CDR2 is FYNNEI. The CDR3 is 15 residues long. With 6 bases removed from V and 0 bases from J, the gap between germline ends came to 13 bases. The CDR3 loop is CASSPLRTSTDTQYF. The CDR3 DNA follows: TGTGCCAGCAGCCCTCTTCGGACTAGCACAGATACGCAGTATTTT.

The chain recombines TRBV7-9 with TRBJ2-7, with D possibly TRBD2 on 6 matching bases. CDR1 and CDR2 (germline): SEHNR, FQNEAQ (reference sequence). V was clipped by 3 bases and J by 0 bases, with 9 bases between them. The CDR3 is made up of 14 amino acids. As DNA, the CDR3 is TGTGCCAGCAGCTTGGGGGGTTACTCCTACGAGCAGTACTTC. Translated, it gives CASSLGGYSYEQYF.

This clone has only one observation. The chain has TRBV7-6 and TRBJ1-4, with a tentative D call TRBD1 (6 bases). CDR3 length equals 17 residues. V lost 4 bases, J lost 0 bases, and 15 bases lay in between. Germline values: CDR1 SGHVS, CDR2 FNYEAQ. This CDR3 is CASSSDQGSSTNEKLFF. CDR3 DNA: TGTGCCAGCAGCTCTGATCAGGGGTCCTCAACTAATGAAAAACTGTTTTTT. Based on the CDR3 plus reference TRBV7-6 and TRBJ1-4, the full variable domain is GAGVSQSPRYKVTKRGQDVALRCDPISGHVSLYWYRQALGQGPEFLTYFNYEAQQDKSGLPNDRFSAERPEGSISTLTIQRTEQRDSAMYRCASSSDQGSSTNEKLFFGSGTQLSVL.

The V gene is TRBV2, the J gene TRBJ2-3; 14 bases agree with TRBD2. The CDR3 extends over 17 amino acids. Germline values: CDR1 SNHLY, CDR2 FYNNEI. The J segment lost 3 bases and the V segment lost 3 bases, leaving 5 bases of the junction unmatched. The CDR3 reads CASSDGTSGSMTDTQYF. The CDR3 coding sequence is TGTGCCAGCAGTGACGGGACTAGCGGGAGTATGACAGATACGCAGTATTTT. Based on the CDR3 plus reference TRBV2 and TRBJ2-3, the full variable domain is EPEVTQTPSHQVTQMGQEVILRCVPISNHLYFYWYRQILGQKVEFLVSFYNNEISEKSEIFDDQFSVERPDGSNFTLKIRSTKLEDSAMYFCASSDGTSGSMTDTQYFGPGTRLTVL.

V and J are TRBV28 and TRBJ2-1; 10 nucleotides agree with TRBD1. From germline, CDR1 is MDHEN and CDR2 SYDVKM. The CDR3 is 15 residues long. V dropped 5 bases and J dropped 4; count of bases not matched to a gene: 5. CDR3 coding DNA: TGTGCCAGCAGTCCCGGGACAGGGGCTTACAATGAGCAGTTCTTC. It yields the protein CASSPGTGAYNEQFF.

V and J are TRBV7-8 and TRBJ2-3; TRBD2 aligns across 9 bases. The V gene's germline CDR1 is SGHVS and CDR2 FQNEAQ. V trimming: 2 bases; J trimming: 2 bases; junction bases outside the gene matches: 5. This CDR3 has 16 amino acids. CDR3 bases: TGTGCCAGCAGCTTATGGAGCGGGGGGTTCACAGATACGCAGTATTTT. Protein product: CASSLWSGGFTDTQYF.

V is TRBV10-3 and J is TRBJ2-1; D perhaps matches TRBD1 (6 bases). Germline assignment: CDR1 ENHRY and CDR2 SYGVKD. Between the trimmed V and J ends, which lost 10 bases and 14 bases, there was a span of 18 bases. CDR3 size: 11 residues. The CDR3 protein is CATTTGSREFF. For the CDR3, the DNA is TGTGCCACCACTACAGGGAGTAGGGAGTTCTTC.

The chain has TRBV28 and TRBJ1-5; no definite D call. CDR3 length: 16 amino acids. Germline CDR1 MDHEN, CDR2 SYDVKM. Between the trimmed V and J ends, which lost 6 bases and 3 bases, there was a span of 18 bases. This CDR3 reads CASSDLFGKYNQPQHF. The CDR3 DNA sequence: TGTGCCAGCAGCGACCTTTTCGGGAAATACAATCAGCCCCAGCATTTT.

This clone appeared once. The chain carries TRBV27 and TRBJ1-1; D unclear. Germline V gene sequence: CDR1 MNHEY, CDR2 SMNVEV (reference sequence). This CDR3 is built from 14 residues. Trimming removed 6 bases at V and 1 base at J, with 12 bases between. The CDR3 reads CASRAEVQNTEAFF. The CDR3 DNA reads TGTGCCAGCAGGGCGGAGGTGCAGAACACTGAAGCTTTCTTT.

Only one count was recorded for this clone. The DNA of the CDR3 is TGTGCCAGCAGCTTGCCCAGAAAAGGGTCGGGAGTAAGGAATGAGCAGTTCTTC. It yields the protein CASSLPRKGSGVRNEQFF. The rearrangement joins TRBV5-6 to TRBJ2-1; D may be TRBD2 (6 bases). Germline assignment: CDR1 SGHDT and CDR2 YYEEEE. V lost 1 base, J lost 7 bases, and 24 bases lay in between. The CDR3 extends over 18 amino acids. Based on the CDR3 plus reference TRBV5-6 and TRBJ2-1, the full variable domain is DAGVTQSPTHLIKTRGQQVTLRCSPKSGHDTVSWYQQALGQGPQFIFQYYEEEERQRGNFPDRFSGHQFPNYSSELNVNALLLGDSALYLCASSLPRKGSGVRNEQFFGPGTRLTVL.